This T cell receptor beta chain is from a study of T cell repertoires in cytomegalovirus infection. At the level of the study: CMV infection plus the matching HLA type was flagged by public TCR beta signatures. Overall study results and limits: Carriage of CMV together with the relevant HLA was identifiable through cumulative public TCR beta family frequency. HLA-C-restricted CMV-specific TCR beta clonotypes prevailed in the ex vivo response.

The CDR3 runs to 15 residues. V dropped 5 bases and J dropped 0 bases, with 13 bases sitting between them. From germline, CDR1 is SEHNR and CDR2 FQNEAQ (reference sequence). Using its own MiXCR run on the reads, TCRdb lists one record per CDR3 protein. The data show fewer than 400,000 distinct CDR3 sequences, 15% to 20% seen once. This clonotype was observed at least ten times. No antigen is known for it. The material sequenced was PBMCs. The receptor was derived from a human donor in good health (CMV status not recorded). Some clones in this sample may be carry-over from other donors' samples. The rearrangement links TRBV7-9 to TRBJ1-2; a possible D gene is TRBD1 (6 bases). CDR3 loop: CASSPGTPANYGYTF. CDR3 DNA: TGTGCCAGCAGCCCTGGGACACCAGCTAACTATGGCTACACCTTC.